The 22 T cell receptor beta chains given below trace back to one sample, sequenced in a study of blood T cell repertoires in COVID-19. Generated by immunoSEQ multiplex PCR, the TCRdb table keeps only in-frame clones and is missing some. The data contain 65,000 to 75,000 clones, approximately 87% of them seen just once; the ten biggest clones take up around 4.4%. The sequencing sample was made of peripheral blood. Every receptor here comes from a man aged 50 to 59 with active COVID-19.

This clone was detected a few times. The chain joins TRBV7-2 to TRBJ1-5; TRBD1 is a possible D gene (5 bases). The CDR3 runs 14 residues. Germline CDR1 is SGHTA and CDR2 is FQGNSA. Trimming removed 1 base from V and 5 bases from J, with 9 bases in between. The CDR3 nucleotides read TGTGCCAGCAGCTTAGGCCCCAGGGATCAGCCCCAGCATTTT. This sequence encodes CASSLGPRDQPQHF.

The rearrangement links TRBV7-9 to TRBJ1-1; 8 nucleotides line up with TRBD1. The CDR3 has 15 residues. The J segment lost 6 bases and the V segment lost 5 bases, leaving 11 bases of the junction unmatched. Germline-derived CDR1 and CDR2 are SEHNR and FQNEAQ (reference sequence). DNA for the CDR3: TGTGCCAGCAGCCCCACAGGGGGGGTCACCTCTGAAGCTTTCTTT. This codes for CASSPTGGVTSEAFF.

The rearrangement uses TRBV3-1 (or the pseudogene TRBV3-2) and TRBJ1-5, with a tentative D call TRBD1 (5 bases). Germline V lookup: CDR1 LGHDT, CDR2 YNNKEL (reference sequence). The V gene lost 1 base and the J gene lost 0 bases, with 28 bases spanning the gap. The CDR3 consists of 22 residues. CDR3 amino acids: CASSQGYSALGAETLSNQPQHF. The CDR3 region has the DNA TGTGCCAGCAGCCAAGGATACAGCGCTTTAGGGGCCGAAACCCTTAGCAATCAGCCCCAGCATTTT.

This clone was seen more than once but under ten times. The V and J genes are TRBV15 and TRBJ2-5; 9 positions agree with TRBD1. The ends lost 1 base at V and 4 bases at J; junction bases unmatched: 4. This CDR3 has 15 amino acids. CDR1 is LNHNV, CDR2 YYDKDF, per germline (reference sequence). CDR3 protein: CATSRGQGDIETQYF. CDR3 DNA: TGTGCCACCAGCAGAGGACAGGGGGATATAGAGACCCAGTACTTC. The complete variable domain, with remaining parts taken from reference TRBV15 and TRBJ2-5, reads DAMVIQNPRYQVTQFGKPVTLSCSQTLNHNVMYWYQQKSSQAPKLLFHYYDKDFNNEADTPDNFQSRRPNTSFCFLDIRSPGLGDTAMYLCATSRGQGDIETQYFGPGTRLLVL.

The gene calls are TRBV5-4 and TRBJ2-2; TRBD2 might be the D (6 bases). CDR1 and CDR2 from the germline V gene are SGHNT and YYREEE (reference sequence). The CDR3 loop spans 16 amino acids. V shed 4 bases and J shed 2 bases, with 15 bases lying between them. CDR3 coding DNA: TGTGCCAGCAGCGTGGACGGGGGAGGAAACACCGGGGAGCTGTTTTTT. As protein: CASSVDGGGNTGELFF.

A few counts support this clone. The rearrangement joins TRBV4-2 to TRBJ1-4, with D possibly TRBD1 on 5 matching bases. Trimming removed 1 base at V and 8 bases at J, with 11 bases between. Germline CDR1 and CDR2: LGHNA and YNFKEQ. The CDR3 has 14 amino acids. Here the CDR3 reads CASSQVGGTEKLFF. For the CDR3, the DNA is TGTGCCAGCAGCCAAGTGGGAGGGACCGAAAAACTGTTTTTT.

The V call is TRBV12-3 or TRBV12-4, the J call TRBJ2-2; 8 bases align to TRBD1. The J segment lost 8 bases and the V segment lost 5 bases, leaving 4 bases of the junction unmatched. This CDR3 contains 13 residues. The CDR3, as DNA: TGTGCCAGCAGTCAGGGGGCAGGGGGGGAGCTGTTTTTT. It encodes CASSQGAGGELFF.

V usage is TRBV3-1 (or the pseudogene TRBV3-2) and J usage is TRBJ2-5; maybe TRBD2 (6 bases). The V gene's germline CDR1 is LGHDT and CDR2 YNNKEL (reference sequence). V was pared by 4 bases and J by 2 bases, with 8 bases between. The CDR3 loop spans 13 amino acids. CDR3 residues: CASSRRGQETQYF. CDR3 DNA: TGTGCCAGCAGCCGTCGGGGGCAAGAGACCCAGTACTTC.

The chain is built from TRBV2 and TRBJ1-4; D unresolved. V was shortened by 10 bases and J by 7 bases, with 13 bases between the two germline ends. The CDR3 has 12 amino acids. CDR1 is SNHLY and CDR2 is FYNNEI in the germline V gene. The CDR3: CATSRGVEKLFF. CDR3 sequence (DNA): TGTGCCACTTCTCGCGGGGTTGAAAAACTGTTTTTT. Drawing the rest from reference TRBV2 and TRBJ1-4, the complete variable domain is EPEVTQTPSHQVTQMGQEVILRCVPISNHLYFYWYRQILGQKVEFLVSFYNNEISEKSEIFDDQFSVERPDGSNFTLKIRSTKLEDSAMYFCATSRGVEKLFFGSGTQLSVL.

The genes are TRBV6-5 and TRBJ2-1, with D perhaps matching TRBD2 (5 bases). The CDR3 sequence is 14 residues long. V gave up 8 bases and J gave up 1 base, with 12 bases separating them. Germline V gene lookup returns CDR1 MNHEY and CDR2 SVGAGI. The CDR3 loop is CASRGLRSYNEQFF. CDR3 coding DNA: TGTGCCAGCCGAGGGCTTAGGTCCTACAATGAGCAGTTCTTC.

V gene TRBV7-9 combines with J gene TRBJ1-4; perhaps TRBD1 as D (5 bases). The V end was cut by 3 bases, the J end by 7 bases, with 12 bases between. This CDR3 has 14 residues. The germline gives CDR1 SEHNR, CDR2 FQNEAQ (reference sequence). The CDR3 reads CASSLVTESEKLFF. In nucleotides, the CDR3 is TGTGCCAGCAGCTTGGTGACAGAATCTGAAAAACTGTTTTTT.

V and J are TRBV11-3 and TRBJ1-2, with a weak D call TRBD1 (5 bases). Germline CDR1 reads SGHNT; CDR2 reads YENEEA. Between the trimmed V and J ends, which lost 5 bases and 0 bases, there was a span of 19 bases. There are 17 residues in the CDR3. DNA for the CDR3: TGTGCCAGCAGCCCAGGGTGGAGGGGACGAGCTAACTATGGCTACACCTTC. This translates into CASSPGWRGRANYGYTF.

The table lists this clone with a few counts. This rearrangement joins TRBV4-3 to TRBJ1-1; D remains unclear. This CDR3 has 15 residues. Per the germline V gene, CDR1 is LGHNA and CDR2 is YSLEER. Trimming removed 1 base at V and 0 bases at J, with 9 bases between. The CDR3 protein is CASSQVRSMNTEAFF. For the CDR3, the DNA is TGCGCCAGCAGCCAAGTCCGGTCAATGAACACTGAAGCTTTCTTT.

The chain links TRBV10-3 to TRBJ2-7, with 14 bases identical to TRBD2. Unmatched junction bases numbered 5, after V lost 4 bases and J lost 0 bases. The V gene's germline CDR1 is ENHRY and CDR2 SYGVKD. The CDR3 is 17 residues long. The CDR3: CAISAGLAGASSYEQYF. CDR3 nucleotide sequence: TGTGCCATCAGTGCGGGACTAGCGGGGGCGAGCTCCTACGAGCAGTACTTC.

The gene calls are TRBV3-1 (or the pseudogene TRBV3-2) and TRBJ1-2, with D possibly TRBD1 on 5 matching bases. The germline CDR1 and CDR2 sequences are LGHDT and YNNKEL (reference sequence). Trimming removed 0 bases at V and 7 bases at J, with 12 bases between. The CDR3 has 14 amino acids. The CDR3 DNA is TGTGCCAGCAGCCAAGATTGGGGGGGAGGTGGCTACACCTTC. Translation gives CASSQDWGGGGYTF.

This clone was counted ten times or more. The V call is TRBV6-6, the J call TRBJ1-1; TRBD1 is a possible D gene (5 bases). This CDR3 comprises 15 residues. V was trimmed by 6 bases and J by 4 bases, leaving 18 bases between them. Germline V CDR1 and CDR2: MNHNY, SVGAGI (reference sequence). The CDR3 protein is CASSPDWGRFTEAFF. The CDR3 DNA follows: TGTGCCAGCAGCCCTGACTGGGGGAGGTTCACTGAAGCTTTCTTT.

The V gene is TRBV4-1, the J gene TRBJ2-1; D perhaps matches TRBD1 (6 bases). The germline V and J ends were trimmed by 1 base and 2 bases, with 9 bases remaining between them. CDR3 length equals 15 residues. The germline V gene encodes CDR1 MGHRA and CDR2 YSYEKL. The CDR3 loop reads CASSQAQGTYNEQFF. The DNA for the CDR3 is TGCGCCAGCAGCCAAGCTCAGGGGACCTACAATGAGCAGTTCTTC.

The DNA for the CDR3 is TGTGCCAGCAGCGTAGATGCGGGAGCTGGAAACACCATATATTTT. Translated, it gives CASSVDAGAGNTIYF. The chain has TRBV9 and TRBJ1-3; D is ambiguous. V lost 0 bases, J lost 2 bases, and 9 bases lay in between. CDR3 length: 15 residues. CDR1 and CDR2 from the germline V gene are SGDLS and YYNGEE.

V is TRBV7-6 and J is TRBJ2-2, with TRBD2 matching 12 bases. The CDR3 runs 16 residues. Germline V gene sequence: CDR1 SGHVS, CDR2 FNYEAQ. J gave up 5 bases and V 8 bases, and 9 bases lay outside the gene matches. The CDR3 here is CASGPLAGGQTGELFF. The CDR3 bases are TGTGCCAGCGGGCCTCTAGCGGGAGGGCAGACCGGGGAGCTGTTTTTT.

A single count supports this clone. V and J are TRBV6-5 and TRBJ2-2; possible D gene TRBD1, 6 bases. This CDR3 is 15 amino acids long. Between the trimmed V and J ends, which lost 0 bases and 8 bases, there was a span of 13 bases. Per germline, CDR1 MNHEY and CDR2 SVGAGI. The CDR3 sequence is CASSYSGAGSGELFF. In nucleotides, the CDR3 is TGTGCCAGCAGTTACTCGGGGGCCGGATCTGGGGAGCTGTTTTTT.

The chain joins TRBV6-5 to TRBJ2-1, with D possibly matching TRBD1 (6 bases). This CDR3 is built from 14 residues. V dropped 7 bases and J dropped 9 bases, with 19 bases sitting between them. Germline CDR1 MNHEY, CDR2 SVGAGI. The CDR3 sequence is CASTTDELGGEQFF. In nucleotides, the CDR3 is TGTGCCAGCACGACAGATGAGCTAGGGGGTGAGCAGTTCTTC.

This chain uses TRBV15 with TRBJ1-4; D not resolved. Germline assignment: CDR1 LNHNV and CDR2 YYDKDF (reference sequence). V was pared by 1 base and J by 5 bases, with 8 bases between. The CDR3 consists of 14 residues. Written as DNA, the CDR3 is TGTGCCACCAGCAGAGGCACTCTAAATGAAAAACTGTTTTTT. Translated, it gives CATSRGTLNEKLFF.